This T cell receptor (beta chain) was recorded in a study of T cell repertoires in cytomegalovirus infection. The J segment lost 9 bases and the V segment lost 6 bases, leaving 8 bases of the junction unmatched. This CDR3 spans 14 amino acids. Per the germline V gene, CDR1 is SNHLY and CDR2 is FYNNEI. This clonotype turned up a few times. Its antigen is undetermined. TCRdb processed the reads anew with MiXCR; each CDR3 protein has one entry. The sample consists of approximately 350,000 distinct CDR3 sequences, about 35% of them appearing once. This clonotype was obtained from a human donor in good health (CMV status not recorded). Some clones in this sample may be carry-over from other donors' samples. This chain joins TRBV2 and TRBJ1-6, with 7 bases aligning to TRBD1. The specimen was cultured PBMCs, collected from culture after CMV antigen stimulation. This chain's CDR3 is CASSGDDRVSPLHF. CDR3 in DNA: TGTGCCAGCAGCGGAGACGACAGGGTTTCACCCCTCCACTTT.